Given below is one T cell receptor beta chain in context. As yet, its antigen is unknown. This specimen belongs to a study of cytomegalovirus exposure and HLA in healthy donors. Findings of the study overall: Association of a missense DCLRE1C variant with TCR beta V- and J-gene trimming was reported in a later analysis. Later work associated roughly 15,000 TCR beta sequences with HLA alleles at 0.05 false discovery rate.

Primers: 60 Vbeta forward and 13 Jbeta reverse. TCRdb's table, derived via immunoSEQ multiplex PCR, lists solely in-frame clones and lacks some. Of around 150,000 clones listed, 77% are singletons. V lost 6 bases and J lost 5; bases outside the gene matches: 12. The CDR3 has 16 residues. Germline CDR1 reads MNHNY; CDR2 reads SVGAGI (reference sequence). Material for sequencing was PBMCs. The rearrangement joins TRBV6-6 to TRBJ2-5; 10 bases map to TRBD1. The receptor was isolated from a man aged 50 or older in good health and CMV-seropositive. The CDR3 nucleotides read TGTGCCAGCAGGTCCGGGGACAGGGGTTCAGTGGAGACCCAGTACTTC. It translates to CASRSGDRGSVETQYF.